What follows describes a single TCR beta chain. Antigen specificity is unknown. Data came from immunoSEQ multiplex PCR; TCRdb stores just in-frame clones and leaves some out. The profile shows approximately 220,000 clones, about 90% of them singletons. The data are from a study of cytomegalovirus exposure and HLA in healthy donors. The CDR3 contains 16 residues. Per the germline V gene, CDR1 is MNHNY and CDR2 is SVGAGI (reference sequence). The J segment lost 5 bases and the V segment lost 2 bases, leaving 8 bases of the junction unmatched. General study points: Testing in vitro showed a few CMV-associated chains specific for CMV antigens. There were approximately 150 TCR beta chains listed as cytomegalovirus-associated.

The receptor comes from a woman aged 18-35 years in good health and CMV-seronegative. The sample taken for sequencing was PBMCs. The chain uses TRBV6-6 and TRBJ1-5; 8 nucleotides align to TRBD1. The CDR3 coding sequence is TGTGCCAGCAGTTACGATGGACAGGGTTTTTATCAGCCCCAGCATTTT. Translated, it gives CASSYDGQGFYQPQHF.